Following are 22 T cell receptor beta chains from one sample sequenced in a study of OX40 agonist ivuxolimab in advanced cancers. Assay used: immunoSEQ multiplex PCR; TCRdb lists only in-frame clones, some missing. The sample holds 50,000 to 65,000 clones, roughly four fifths seen once. This sample comprised CD4+ or CD8+ T cells sorted from blood, obtained in a trial of the OX40 agonist ivuxolimab. The origin of the receptors is an adult with an advanced solid tumor such as melanoma, head and neck, liver or kidney cancer.

This clone was seen once. The CDR3 protein is CASSPRDTTFYEQYF. The CDR3 bases are TGCGCCAGCAGCCCCCGGGACACCACGTTTTACGAGCAGTACTTC. This chain connects TRBV5-1 to TRBJ2-7, with D perhaps matching TRBD1 (6 bases). Germline CDR1 and CDR2: SGHRS and YFSETQ. V dropped 4 bases and J dropped 4 bases, with 18 bases sitting between them. The CDR3 has 15 residues.

This clone occurred once. V usage is TRBV27 and J usage is TRBJ2-2; D perhaps matches TRBD2 (5 bases). V was clipped by 4 bases and J by 1 base, with 7 bases between them. Germline V CDR1 and CDR2: MNHEY, SMNVEV (reference sequence). The CDR3 covers 14 residues. This CDR3 is CASSYGLNTGELFF. DNA for the CDR3: TGTGCCAGCAGTTATGGACTGAACACCGGGGAGCTGTTTTTT.

The J gene is TRBJ2-5, the V gene TRBV5-1; D call uncertain. The CDR3 consists of 16 residues. The ends were cut back, 0 bases at V and 1 base at J, with 13 bases in the middle. CDR1 and CDR2 from the germline V gene are SGHRS and YFSETQ. The CDR3 coding sequence is TGCGCCAGCAGCTTGGCTTGGTTCCAGATCCAAGAGACCCAGTACTTC. Translation: CASSLAWFQIQETQYF.

V is TRBV6-5 and J is TRBJ1-2; tentatively, D is TRBD1 (6 bases). The CDR3 extends over 14 amino acids. V lost 11 bases and J 0 bases, leaving 16 bases between the germline ends. Per the germline V gene, CDR1 is MNHEY and CDR2 is SVGAGI. CDR3 nucleotide sequence: TGTGCCGTGGGGGCCAGGGCAGCTAACTATGGCTACACCTTC. Translated: CAVGARAANYGYTF.

This clone has only a few counts. This chain uses TRBV4-2 with TRBJ2-1; 7 bases align to TRBD2. The CDR3 spans 19 residues. From germline, CDR1 is LGHNA and CDR2 YNFKEQ. Unmatched junction bases numbered 20, after V lost 8 bases and J lost 1 base. CDR3 in DNA: TGTGCCAGCCCTTTGGGCGCGGGAGTTGAAAGAATTTCCTACAATGAGCAGTTCTTC. This translates into CASPLGAGVERISYNEQFF.

There are a few counts of this clone. The CDR3: CASSLQLAGTGELFF. The CDR3 DNA sequence: TGCGCCAGCAGCTTGCAACTAGCGGGGACCGGGGAGCTGTTTTTT. This rearrangement joins TRBV5-1 to TRBJ2-2; 10 bases map to TRBD2. After removal of 1 base from V and 5 bases from J, the junction contained 2 bases not matched to a gene. The CDR3 runs 15 residues. Germline V lookup: CDR1 SGHRS, CDR2 YFSETQ.

The count of this clone is one. This sequence joins TRBV7-8 and TRBJ2-5; 7 nucleotides align to TRBD1. Trimming removed 5 bases from V and 6 bases from J; junction bases left unmatched: 6. This CDR3 region has 13 residues. CDR1 is SGHVS, CDR2 FQNEAQ, per germline. The DNA for the CDR3 is TGTGCCAGCAGCCCCGACAGGGCGAAGACCCAGTACTTC. Amino acids: CASSPDRAKTQYF.

The CDR3 region has the DNA TGCGCCAGCAGTCCTGCGATTACGGATGAAAAACTGTTTTTT. This sequence encodes CASSPAITDEKLFF. V is TRBV5-1 and J is TRBJ1-4; the D is unclear. Germline V gives CDR1 SGHRS, CDR2 YFSETQ. The CDR3 length is 14 residues. The germline V and J ends were trimmed by 5 bases and 6 bases, with 14 bases remaining between them.

This clone appeared once. J is TRBJ2-3 and V is TRBV30; 10 bases line up with TRBD2. The CDR3 runs to 15 residues. Germline V gene data show CDR1 as GTSNPN and CDR2 as SVGIG (reference sequence). V shed 4 bases and J 4 bases; nucleotides not matched to a gene: 8. This CDR3 is CAWTPSGREADTQYF. CDR3 nucleotides: TGTGCCTGGACCCCTAGCGGGAGAGAGGCAGATACGCAGTATTTT.

This clone appeared once. The gene calls are TRBV6-4 and TRBJ2-3; the match to TRBD2 covers 7 bases. From germline, CDR1 is MRHNA and CDR2 SNTAGT. The CDR3 length is 15 residues. With V trimmed by 8 bases and J by 3 bases, 11 bases remained unmatched. The CDR3 DNA reads TGTGCCAGCGCCCTCCGGGAGGCTTCGACAGATACGCAGTATTTT. Residues: CASALREASTDTQYF.

The chain is built from TRBV5-1 and TRBJ1-4, with TRBD1 matching over 7 bases. The germline gives CDR1 SGHRS, CDR2 YFSETQ. The CDR3 totals 14 residues. The V gene end was trimmed by 0 bases and the J gene end by 4 bases; junction bases not matched to a gene: 0. Here the CDR3 DNA reads TGCGCCAGCAGCTTGGGACAGGGTAATGAAAAACTGTTTTTT. It specifies CASSLGQGNEKLFF.

The chain combines TRBV19 with TRBJ2-5; no reliable D call. V gave up 5 bases and J gave up 4 bases, with 14 bases separating them. The germline V gene has CDR1 LNHDA and CDR2 SQIVND (reference sequence). The CDR3 extends over 14 amino acids. Here the CDR3 reads CASSPELVGETQYF. As DNA, the CDR3 is TGTGCCAGTAGTCCCGAGTTGGTCGGAGAGACCCAGTACTTC.

This clone was detected a few times. The CDR3 bases are TGTGCCAGCAGTCACTCATACGAGCAGTACTTC. Protein product: CASSHSYEQYF. The J gene is TRBJ2-7, the V gene TRBV28; unclear D gene. Trimming removed 5 bases at V and 4 bases at J, with 6 bases between. The CDR3 spans 11 residues. The germline V gene encodes CDR1 MDHEN and CDR2 SYDVKM.

The chain is built from TRBV5-4 and TRBJ1-2; the match to TRBD1 covers 7 bases. Trimming cost V 3 bases and J 6 bases; bases outside gene matches: 14. Germline values: CDR1 SGHNT, CDR2 YYREEE (reference sequence). CDR3 length: 16 amino acids. CDR3 DNA sequence: TGTGCCAGCAGCTCGGGTTCAGGCAGGGGGTCTCATGGCTACACCTTC. Translating it yields CASSSGSGRGSHGYTF.

The V gene is TRBV5-1, the J gene TRBJ2-5, with 9 nucleotides matching TRBD2. J lost 2 bases, V lost 4 bases, and 9 bases had no gene match. The CDR3 is made up of 16 amino acids. Looked up from germline, CDR1 is SGHRS and CDR2 is YFSETQ. CDR3 protein: CASSLIPGLAQETQYF. The CDR3, as DNA: TGCGCCAGCAGCCTAATACCGGGACTAGCTCAAGAGACCCAGTACTTC.

This rearrangement joins TRBV2 to TRBJ1-3; 9 positions match TRBD2. Judging by the DNA end, TRBJ2-2 fits better; the J call may be wrong. In germline, CDR1 is SNHLY, CDR2 FYNNEI. The CDR3 has 15 residues. CDR3 sequence reads: CASTLGLADTGELFF. The CDR3 DNA sequence: TGTGCCAGCACCCTGGGACTAGCCGACACCGGGGAGCTGTTTTTT.

V gene TRBV15 combines with J gene TRBJ2-5; possibly TRBD1 for D (6 bases). Trimming took 1 base from V and 5 from J, leaving 29 bases between them. The CDR3 spans 20 residues. Germline-derived CDR1 and CDR2 are LNHNV and YYDKDF (reference sequence). CDR3 sequence (DNA): TGTGCCACCAGCAGAGTAGAGGGCCCAACAGGGCTGTGGGTTCTTGAGACCCAGTACTTC. Translation: CATSRVEGPTGLWVLETQYF.

The rearrangement links TRBV2 to TRBJ2-3; maybe TRBD1 (6 bases). Germline lookup yields CDR1 SNHLY and CDR2 FYNNEI. Trimming removed 10 bases from V and 2 bases from J, with 10 bases in between. This CDR3 spans 12 amino acids. CDR3 nucleotide sequence: TGTGCCACTCGACAGGCCACAGATACGCAGTATTTT. Amino acids: CATRQATDTQYF.

CDR3 in DNA: TGCGCCAGCAGTGATGGGGCTTCCAATCAGCCCCAGCATTTT. Translation gives CASSDGASNQPQHF. This chain joins TRBV10-2 and TRBJ1-5; maybe TRBD1 (5 bases). V was cut by 3 bases and J by 3 bases, with 9 bases left in between. The germline gives CDR1 WSHSY, CDR2 SAAADI. This CDR3 is built from 14 residues.

This clone appeared a few times. A junction end diverges from the germline sequence, so it may reflect a read error. The gene calls are TRBV5-5 and TRBJ2-7; D is perhaps TRBD1 (5 bases). This CDR3 comprises 15 residues. Germline CDR1 reads SGHKS; CDR2 reads YYEKEE (reference sequence). CDR3 bases: TGCGCCAGCAGCCAAGCAACAGGTGGGGCCTACGAGCAGTACTTC. It translates to CASSQATGGAYEQYF.

The rearrangement links TRBV13 to TRBJ2-7; D unresolved. CDR1 PRHDT and CDR2 FYEKMQ come from the germline V gene (reference sequence). The V end lost 0 bases, the J end lost 5 bases, and 11 bases lay between the germline ends. This CDR3 has 14 residues. In nucleotides, the CDR3 is TGTGCCAGCAGCTTAGGGACTGGACCCCACGAGCAGTACTTC. Protein sequence: CASSLGTGPHEQYF.

The V call is TRBV29-1, the J call TRBJ2-7; 7 positions agree with TRBD1. Germline V gene data show CDR1 as SQVTM and CDR2 as ANQGSEA. The trim removed 7 bases at V and 3 bases at J, leaving 3 bases unmatched. The CDR3 has 11 amino acids. CDR3 loop: CSAHRGYEQYF. Written as DNA, the CDR3 is TGCAGCGCCCACAGGGGCTACGAGCAGTACTTC.